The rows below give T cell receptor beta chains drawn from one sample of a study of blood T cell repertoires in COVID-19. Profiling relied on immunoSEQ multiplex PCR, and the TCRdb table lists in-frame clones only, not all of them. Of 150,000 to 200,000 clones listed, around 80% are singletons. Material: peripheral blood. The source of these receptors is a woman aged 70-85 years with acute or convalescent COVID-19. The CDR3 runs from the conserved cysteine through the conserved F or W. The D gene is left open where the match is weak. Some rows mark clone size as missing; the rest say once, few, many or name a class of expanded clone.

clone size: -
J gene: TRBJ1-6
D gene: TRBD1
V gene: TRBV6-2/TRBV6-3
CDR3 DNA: TGTGCCAGCAGCCCGACCGGACAGGGCTATAATTCACCCCTCCACTTT
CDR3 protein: CASSPTGQGYNSPLHF

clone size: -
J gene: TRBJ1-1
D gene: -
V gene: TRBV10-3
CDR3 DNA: TGTGCCATCAGTGAGTCCAAGGGAGGCGCTGAAGCTTTCTTT
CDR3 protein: CAISESKGGAEAFF

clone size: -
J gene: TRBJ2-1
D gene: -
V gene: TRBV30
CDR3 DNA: TGTGCCTGGAGTGGGGGGGTAAGATCCTACAATGAGCAGTTCTTC
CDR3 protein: CAWSGGVRSYNEQFF

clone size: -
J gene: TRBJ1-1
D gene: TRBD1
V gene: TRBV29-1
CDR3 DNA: TGCAGCGTTGAAGAAACCGGGACAGGGAGTGAAGCTTTCTTT
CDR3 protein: CSVEETGTGSEAFF

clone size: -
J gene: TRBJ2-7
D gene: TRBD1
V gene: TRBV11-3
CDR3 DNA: TGTGCCAGCAGCCAGACAGGGTACGAGCAGTACTTC
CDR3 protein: CASSQTGYEQYF

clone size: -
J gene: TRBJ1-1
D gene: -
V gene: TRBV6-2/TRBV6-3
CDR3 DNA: TGTGCCAGCAGTCGAGGACATCCGAACACTGAAGCTTTCTTT
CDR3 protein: CASSRGHPNTEAFF

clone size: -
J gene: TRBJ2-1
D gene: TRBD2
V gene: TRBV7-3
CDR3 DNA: TGTGCCAGCAGCTTTCAAGCGGGGGGGTTGAATGAGCAGTTCTTC
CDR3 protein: CASSFQAGGLNEQFF

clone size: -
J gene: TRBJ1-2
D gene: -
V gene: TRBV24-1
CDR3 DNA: TGTGCCACCAGTCTAGACAGGAACTATGGCTACACCTTC
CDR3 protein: CATSLDRNYGYTF

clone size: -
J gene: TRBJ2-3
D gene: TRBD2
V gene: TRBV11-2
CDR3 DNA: TGTGCCAGCAGCTTAGAAGTAAGCGGGAGGGCAACAGATACGCAGTATTTT
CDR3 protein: CASSLEVSGRATDTQYF

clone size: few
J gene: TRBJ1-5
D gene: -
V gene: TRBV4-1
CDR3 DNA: TGCGCCAGCAGCCAAGAAATGACAGAACTATGGGGAAATCAGCCCCAGCATTTT
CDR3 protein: CASSQEMTELWGNQPQHF

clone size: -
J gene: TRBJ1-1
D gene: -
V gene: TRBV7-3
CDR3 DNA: TGTGCCAGCAGCTTAATGGGGGGGGCGTACGCTGAAGCTTTCTTT
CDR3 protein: CASSLMGGAYAEAFF

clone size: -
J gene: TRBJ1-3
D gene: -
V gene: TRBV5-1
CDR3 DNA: TGCGCCAGCACCCCGGGACACCCATCTGGAAACACCATATATTTT
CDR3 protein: CASTPGHPSGNTIYF

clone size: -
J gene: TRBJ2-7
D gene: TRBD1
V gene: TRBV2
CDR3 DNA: TGTGCCACCATTCTACAGGGGTCGTACGAGCAGTACTTC
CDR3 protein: CATILQGSYEQYF

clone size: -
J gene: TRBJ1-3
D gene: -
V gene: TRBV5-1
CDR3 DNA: TGCGCCAGCAGCCCCGATGGCAGGCCGTTGGGAAACACCATATATTTT
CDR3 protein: CASSPDGRPLGNTIYF

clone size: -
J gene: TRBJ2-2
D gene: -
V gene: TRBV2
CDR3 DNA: TGTGCCAGCAGTCTCGGTCCCGGGGAGCTGTTTTTT
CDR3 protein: CASSLGPGELFF

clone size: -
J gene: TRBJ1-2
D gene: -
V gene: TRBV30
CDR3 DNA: TGTGCCTTAAAGTGGTGGAGGGGTGCTGGCTATGGCTACACCTTC
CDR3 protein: CALKWWRGAGYGYTF

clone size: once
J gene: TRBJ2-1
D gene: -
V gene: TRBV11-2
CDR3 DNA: TGTGCCAGCAGCTTTACTCCTACTGAGCAGTTCTTC
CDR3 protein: CASSFTPTEQFF

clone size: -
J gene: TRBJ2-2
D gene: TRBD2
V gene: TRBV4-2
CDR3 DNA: TGTGCCAGCAGCCGATCCAGTTTAGCGGGTGCGAACACCGGGGAGCTGTTTTTT
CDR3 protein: CASSRSSLAGANTGELFF

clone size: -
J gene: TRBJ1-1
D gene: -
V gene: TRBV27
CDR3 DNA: TGTGCCAGCAGTTTAGGCAGGAGGGACACTGAAGCTTTCTTT
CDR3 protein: CASSLGRRDTEAFF

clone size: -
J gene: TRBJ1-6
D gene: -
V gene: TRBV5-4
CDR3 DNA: TGTGCCAGCAGCTTGGAAATCGTTTCACCCCTCCACTTT
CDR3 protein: CASSLEIVSPLHF

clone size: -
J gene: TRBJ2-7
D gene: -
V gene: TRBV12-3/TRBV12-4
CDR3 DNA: TGTGCCAGCAGTTTTCGTTGGCTCGGGGAGCAGTACTTC
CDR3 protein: CASSFRWLGEQYF

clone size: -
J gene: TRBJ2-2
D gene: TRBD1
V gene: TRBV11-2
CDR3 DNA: TGTGCCAGCCAGACAGGGCCGAACACCGGGGAGCTGTTTTTT
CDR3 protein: CASQTGPNTGELFF

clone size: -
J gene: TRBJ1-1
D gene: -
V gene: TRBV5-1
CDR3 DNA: TGCGCCAGCAATTACGGAGGGGCGAACACTGAAGCTTTCTTT
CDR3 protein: CASNYGGANTEAFF

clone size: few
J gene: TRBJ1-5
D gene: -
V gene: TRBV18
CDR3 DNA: TGTGCCAGCTCACCAGTTGGACATAGCAATCAGCCCCAGCATTTT
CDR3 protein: CASSPVGHSNQPQHF

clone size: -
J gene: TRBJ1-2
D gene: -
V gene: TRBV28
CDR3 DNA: TGTGCCAGCAGTTTGGGGGGGGCTCGGAATGGCTACACCTTC
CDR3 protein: CASSLGGARNGYTF

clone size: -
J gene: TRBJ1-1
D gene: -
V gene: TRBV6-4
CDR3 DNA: TGTGCCAGCAGCCTCGACAGGAACACTGAAGCTTTCTTT
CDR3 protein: CASSLDRNTEAFF

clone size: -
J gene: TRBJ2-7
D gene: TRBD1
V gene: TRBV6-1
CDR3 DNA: TGTGCCAGCAGTGACCGGGACAGAGGCGAGCAGTACTTC
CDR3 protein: CASSDRDRGEQYF

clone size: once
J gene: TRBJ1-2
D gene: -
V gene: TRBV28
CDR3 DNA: TGTGCCAGCAGCTCTGACTATGGCTACACCTTC
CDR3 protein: CASSSDYGYTF

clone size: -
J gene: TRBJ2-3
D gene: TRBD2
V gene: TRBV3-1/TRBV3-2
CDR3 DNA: TGTGCCAGCAGCCGTGGACTAGGTCTAGATACGCAGTATTTT
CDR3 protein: CASSRGLGLDTQYF